This entry lists 22 T cell receptor beta chains sequenced from one sample in a study of control samples from healthy donors and cancer patients. This table comes from immunoSEQ multiplex PCR, and its TCRdb copy is limited to in-frame clones, with some not included. The sample has some 70,000 clones, under 85% seen once. The specimen was blood. The receptor set was obtained from a man in his sixties in good health.

This clone appeared many times. This sequence joins TRBV28 and TRBJ1-6; a possible D gene is TRBD1 (5 bases). The V gene's germline CDR1 is MDHEN and CDR2 SYDVKM. Trimming took 3 bases from V and 6 from J, leaving 9 bases between them. The CDR3 loop spans 14 amino acids. DNA for the CDR3: TGTGCCAGCAGTTTGGGGGGTGCTAATTCACCCCTCCACTTT. Its protein product is CASSLGGANSPLHF.

This clone appeared once. This chain joins TRBV29-1 and TRBJ2-3; TRBD1 agrees at 8 bases. CDR1 and CDR2 from the germline V gene are SQVTM and ANQGSEA. V was clipped by 1 base and J by 1 base; unmatched bases: 7. This CDR3 is built from 16 residues. The CDR3 DNA sequence: TGCAGCGTTGAAGGGGAACAGGGGGTTGGCACAGATACGCAGTATTTT. This gives the protein CSVEGEQGVGTDTQYF.

This clone was detected ten times or more. V usage is TRBV7-9 and J usage is TRBJ1-1, with D uncertain. Trimming removed 1 base at V and 1 base at J, with 19 bases between. The length of the CDR3 is 18 residues. The germline V gene encodes CDR1 SEHNR and CDR2 FQNEAQ (reference sequence). This CDR3 is CASSLVGTADFSNTEAFF. The DNA for the CDR3 is TGTGCCAGCAGCTTAGTGGGAACGGCAGACTTCTCGAACACTGAAGCTTTCTTT.

This clone came up a few times. The chain joins TRBV5-1 to TRBJ2-2, with D possibly TRBD1 on 5 matching bases. V lost 2 bases and J 6 bases, leaving 8 bases between the germline ends. CDR3 size: 13 residues. CDR1 and CDR2 (germline): SGHRS, YFSETQ. CDR3 DNA sequence: TGCGCCAGCAGCTTCGGACAACCCGGGGAGCTGTTTTTT. Protein product: CASSFGQPGELFF.

The chain is built from TRBV18 and TRBJ2-2; D is unclear. The V end lost 2 bases, the J end lost 1 base, and 5 bases lay between the germline ends. This CDR3 has 14 amino acids. Germline-derived CDR1 and CDR2 are KGHSH and LQKENI. The CDR3 sequence: CASSPGENTGELFF. The CDR3 region has the DNA TGTGCCAGCTCACCAGGAGAGAACACCGGGGAGCTGTTTTTT.

This CDR3 reads CASSKRFSTSGYNEQFF. For the CDR3, the DNA is TGTGCCAGTAGCAAACGATTCTCGACTAGCGGTTACAATGAGCAGTTCTTC. The chain carries TRBV19 and TRBJ2-1, with 9 bases fitting TRBD2. This CDR3 is 17 amino acids long. Germline-derived CDR1 and CDR2 are LNHDA and SQIVND (reference sequence). V dropped 6 bases and J dropped 4; count of bases not matched to a gene: 13. The complete variable domain, with remaining parts taken from reference TRBV19 and TRBJ2-1, reads DGGITQSPKYLFRKEGQNVTLSCEQNLNHDAMYWYRQDPGQGLRLIYYSQIVNDFQKGDIAEGYSVSREKKESFPLTVTSAQKNPTAFYLCASSKRFSTSGYNEQFFGPGTRLTVL.

The chain recombines TRBV10-3 with TRBJ2-1; 12 nucleotides align to TRBD2. The junction had 5 bases not matched to a gene; V was cut back by 2 bases and J by 0 bases. This CDR3 spans 18 amino acids. Germline CDR1 reads ENHRY; CDR2 reads SYGVKD. CDR3 DNA: TGTGCCATCAGTGAGCCTTCACTAGCGGGAGGCTCCTACAATGAGCAGTTCTTC. Protein sequence: CAISEPSLAGGSYNEQFF.

This chain joins TRBV7-2 and TRBJ2-1, with 11 bases lining up with TRBD2. V lost 5 bases, J lost 10 bases, and 7 bases stayed unmatched. The CDR3 length is 14 residues. Germline CDR1 and CDR2: SGHTA and FQGNSA. In nucleotides, the CDR3 is TGTGCCAGCAGCCCAACTAGCGGGAGAGGGGAGCAGTTCTTC. Encoded protein: CASSPTSGRGEQFF.

This chain connects TRBV28 to TRBJ2-5; TRBD2 aligns across 12 bases. The CDR3 loop spans 18 amino acids. The germline V gene has CDR1 MDHEN and CDR2 SYDVKM. Unmatched junction bases numbered 12, after V lost 5 bases and J lost 2 bases. The CDR3 bases are TGTGCCAGCAGTGCCCGGACTAGCGGGACTATAAGGCAAGAGACCCAGTACTTC. This translates into CASSARTSGTIRQETQYF.

CDR3 protein: CASSGGQGIGYTF. The DNA for the CDR3 is TGCGCCAGCAGCGGGGGACAGGGTATTGGCTACACCTTC. V and J are TRBV5-1 and TRBJ1-2, with TRBD1 identical over 9 bases. Germline CDR1 is SGHRS and CDR2 is YFSETQ. The CDR3 has 13 amino acids. With V trimmed by 4 bases and J by 7 bases, 5 bases remained unmatched.

This chain connects TRBV4-2 to TRBJ2-1, with D possibly being TRBD1 (5 bases). The CDR3 has 13 residues. Germline V CDR1 and CDR2: LGHNA, YNFKEQ. V was pared by 0 bases and J by 14 bases, with 14 bases between. The chain's CDR3 is CASSQDQGDAKFF. The CDR3 coding sequence is TGTGCCAGCAGCCAAGATCAGGGTGACGCAAAGTTCTTC.

The chain has TRBV6-1 and TRBJ1-3; no clear D. Deletions cut 5 bases from V and 4 bases from J, with 6 bases between. This CDR3 contains 12 residues. The germline V gene encodes CDR1 MNHNS and CDR2 SASEGT. CDR3 in amino acids: CASSSQGNTIYF. The CDR3 coding sequence is TGTGCCAGCAGTTCACAGGGAAACACCATATATTTT.

The rearrangement joins TRBV15 to TRBJ2-1; 7 positions match TRBD1. CDR3 size: 15 residues. V lost 4 bases and J lost 0; bases outside the gene matches: 3. Germline loops: CDR1 LNHNV, CDR2 YYDKDF (reference sequence). As DNA, the CDR3 is TGTGCCACCAGCAAAGCAGGGGGCTCCTACAATGAGCAGTTCTTC. Translation gives CATSKAGGSYNEQFF.

This rearrangement joins TRBV6-1 to TRBJ1-1, with a tentative D call TRBD1 (5 bases). This CDR3 contains 14 residues. With 3 bases removed from V and 11 bases from J, the gap between germline ends came to 19 bases. The V gene's germline CDR1 is MNHNS and CDR2 SASEGT. As DNA, the CDR3 is TGTGCCAGCAGTGACGGTGGGGGTGGCCTCAGGGCTTTCTTT. This translates into CASSDGGGGLRAFF.

This clone was counted a few times. This chain connects TRBV2 to TRBJ2-1, with a possible D match to TRBD1 (6 bases). Germline values: CDR1 SNHLY, CDR2 FYNNEI. Trimming left V 4 bases short and J 3 bases short, with 13 bases between. CDR3 length equals 15 residues. Written as DNA, the CDR3 is TGTGCCAGCAGTGTACAGGGAGTACGCTACAATGAGCAGTTCTTC. It translates to CASSVQGVRYNEQFF.

The chain has TRBV11-2 and TRBJ1-2; 10 positions agree with TRBD1. V shed 1 base and J 8 bases; nucleotides not matched to a gene: 7. This CDR3 contains 15 residues. In germline, CDR1 is SGHAT, CDR2 FQNNGV. CDR3 residues: CASSLVGTGAYGYTF. CDR3 bases: TGTGCCAGCAGCTTAGTTGGGACAGGGGCGTACGGCTACACCTTC.

CDR3 bases: TGTGCCAGCAGCCAAGAGACAAGTTATAACTATGGCTACACCTTC. Translated, it gives CASSQETSYNYGYTF. V gene TRBV4-2 combines with J gene TRBJ1-2; D is ambiguous. V shed 0 bases and J shed 1 base, with 9 bases lying between them. Germline V gene lookup returns CDR1 LGHNA and CDR2 YNFKEQ. CDR3 length equals 15 residues.

The rearrangement joins TRBV19 to TRBJ2-3, with 14 bases fitting TRBD2. CDR1 is LNHDA, CDR2 SQIVND, per germline (reference sequence). Unmatched junction bases numbered 9, after V lost 4 bases and J lost 9 bases. The CDR3 extends over 16 amino acids. The CDR3 nucleotides are TGTGCCAGTAGTACTGGGACTAGCGGGAGACCATCGACGCAGTATTTT. Protein sequence: CASSTGTSGRPSTQYF. Full variable domain (rest looked up from reference TRBV19 and TRBJ2-3): DGGITQSPKYLFRKEGQNVTLSCEQNLNHDAMYWYRQDPGQGLRLIYYSQIVNDFQKGDIAEGYSVSREKKESFPLTVTSAQKNPTAFYLCASSTGTSGRPSTQYFGPGTRLTVL.

V is TRBV7-3 and J is TRBJ2-1; TRBD2 aligns across 8 bases. This CDR3 has 18 amino acids. The germline CDR1 and CDR2 sequences are SGHTA and FQGTGA. V lost 1 base, J lost 5 bases, and 13 bases stayed unmatched. The CDR3 sequence: CASSLRSPFSGAHNEQFF. In DNA, the CDR3 is TGTGCCAGCAGCTTAAGGTCACCTTTTAGCGGGGCCCACAATGAGCAGTTCTTC.

The gene calls are TRBV7-6 and TRBJ2-7; 7 bases map to TRBD2. Trimming removed 7 bases from V and 6 bases from J; junction bases left unmatched: 18. Germline V lookup: CDR1 SGHVS, CDR2 FNYEAQ. CDR3 size: 16 residues. CDR3 nucleotides: TGTGCCAGCACCCACCGGGGAGGGAAGTTCGTAGGCGAGCAGTACTTC. It specifies CASTHRGGKFVGEQYF.

The gene calls are TRBV6-5 and TRBJ2-3; 9 nucleotides agree with TRBD1. The CDR3 consists of 14 residues. V lost 6 bases, J lost 2 bases, and 3 bases stayed unmatched. Germline V CDR1 and CDR2: MNHEY, SVGAGI. The DNA of the CDR3 is TGTGCCAGCAGGCGGACAGGGGACACAGATACGCAGTATTTT. It encodes CASRRTGDTDTQYF.

The J gene is TRBJ2-4, the V gene TRBV15; 13 nucleotides agree with TRBD2. This CDR3 comprises 19 residues. The trim removed 0 bases at V and 8 bases at J, leaving 13 bases unmatched. Germline V lookup: CDR1 LNHNV, CDR2 YYDKDF (reference sequence). The CDR3 protein is CATSRDRTSGSDYQDIQYF. CDR3 sequence (DNA): TGTGCCACCAGCAGAGACCGGACTAGCGGGAGCGATTATCAGGACATTCAGTACTTC.